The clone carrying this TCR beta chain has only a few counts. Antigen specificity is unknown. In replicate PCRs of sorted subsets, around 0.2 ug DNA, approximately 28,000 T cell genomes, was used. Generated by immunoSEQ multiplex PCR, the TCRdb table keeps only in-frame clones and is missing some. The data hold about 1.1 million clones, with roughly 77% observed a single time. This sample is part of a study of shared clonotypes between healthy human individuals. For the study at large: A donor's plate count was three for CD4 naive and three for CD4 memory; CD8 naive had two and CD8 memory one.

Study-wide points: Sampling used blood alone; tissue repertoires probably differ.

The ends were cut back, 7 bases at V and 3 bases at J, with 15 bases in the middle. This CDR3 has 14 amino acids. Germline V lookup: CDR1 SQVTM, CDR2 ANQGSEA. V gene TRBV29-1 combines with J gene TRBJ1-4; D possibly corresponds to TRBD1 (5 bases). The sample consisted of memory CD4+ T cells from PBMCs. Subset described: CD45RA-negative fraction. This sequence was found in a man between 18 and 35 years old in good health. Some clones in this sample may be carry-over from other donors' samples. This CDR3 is CSARLQGPNEKLFF. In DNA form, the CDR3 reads TGCAGCGCTCGACTCCAGGGCCCTAATGAAAAACTGTTTTTT.